What follows are 14 T cell receptor beta chains derived from one specimen sequenced in a study of response to subunit inactivated influenza vaccine. MiXCR, applied by TCRdb to the RT-PCR reads, yields one record per CDR3 protein. The data show hundreds of thousands of distinct CDR3 sequences, with approximately 14% seen just once and roughly 11% held by the top ten. The sample here was PBMCs from blood, taken 11 to 12 days after vaccination. These receptors were obtained from a man between 50 and 59 years old who received an inactivated influenza vaccine.

The gene calls are TRBV11-1 and TRBJ2-6; tentatively, D is TRBD1 or TRBD2 (6 bases each). Trimming removed 3 bases at V and 0 bases at J, with 18 bases between. The CDR3 spans 19 residues. Germline CDR1 reads SGHAT; CDR2 reads FQDESV (reference sequence). The CDR3 nucleotides read TGTGCCAGCAGCTTCGGGGGCTTCCCTCACCTCTCTGGGGCCAACGTCCTGACTTTC. Protein sequence: CASSFGGFPHLSGANVLTF.

The gene calls are TRBV7-9 and TRBJ2-3; 7 nucleotides agree with TRBD2. The CDR3 is made up of 15 amino acids. Germline CDR1 and CDR2: SEHNR and FQNEAQ (reference sequence). Trimming cost V 6 bases and J 0 bases; bases outside gene matches: 6. DNA of the CDR3: TGTGCCAGCAGACCGAGCGGGGTTAGCACAGATACGCAGTATTTT. It yields the protein CASRPSGVSTDTQYF.

The J gene is TRBJ1-4, the V gene TRBV15; TRBD1 might be the D (5 bases). Trimming took 0 bases from V and 8 from J, leaving 10 bases between them. CDR1 and CDR2 from the germline V gene are LNHNV and YYDKDF (reference sequence). There are 14 residues in the CDR3. The CDR3 nucleotides are TGTGCCACCAGCAGAGATCTGGGGGTAGAAAAACTGTTTTTT. It translates to CATSRDLGVEKLFF.

V and J are TRBV7-2 and TRBJ1-5; 9 bases are shared with TRBD1. The V segment lost 5 bases and the J segment 3 bases; nucleotides outside the gene matches: 5. This CDR3 has 15 residues. Germline-derived CDR1 and CDR2 are SGHTA and FQGNSA. The chain's CDR3 is CASSPGQGYNQPQHF. The CDR3 nucleotides read TGTGCCAGCAGCCCGGGACAGGGATACAATCAGCCCCAGCATTTT.

This clonotype was counted between two and nine times. The chain has TRBV11-1 and TRBJ2-7; D possibly corresponds to TRBD1 (6 bases). The CDR3 totals 18 residues. The ends were cut back, 5 bases at V and 4 bases at J, with 27 bases in the middle. The germline V gene encodes CDR1 SGHAT and CDR2 FQDESV (reference sequence). The CDR3 protein is CASSARGRGGSGVYEQYF. CDR3 in DNA: TGTGCCAGCAGCGCTCGGGGCAGGGGTGGTTCCGGGGTTTACGAGCAGTACTTC.

This clonotype has just a few counts. This chain joins TRBV28 and TRBJ2-1; 12 nucleotides match TRBD2. Per germline, CDR1 MDHEN and CDR2 SYDVKM. This CDR3 contains 15 residues. With V trimmed by 6 bases and J by 5 bases, 5 bases remained unmatched. CDR3 sequence (DNA): TGTGCCAGCAGCCCTAGCGGGAGGGCCGACAATGAGCAGTTCTTC. It specifies CASSPSGRADNEQFF.

This clonotype occurred many times. The chain employs TRBV29-1 and TRBJ2-7; a possible D gene is TRBD2 (5 bases). The CDR3 sequence is 12 residues long. Germline assignment: CDR1 SQVTM and CDR2 ANQGSEA. V lost 7 bases and J lost 6, with 16 bases in between. The chain's CDR3 is CSARAQNGEQYF. The CDR3, as DNA: TGCAGCGCGAGGGCCCAGAACGGCGAGCAGTACTTC.

This clonotype appeared a few times. This chain joins TRBV20-1 and TRBJ2-1, with 13 bases aligning to TRBD2. The CDR3 totals 17 residues. CDR1 and CDR2 from the germline V gene are DFQATT and SNEGSKA (reference sequence). Trimming took 0 bases from V and 4 from J; bases not matched to a gene: 6. CDR3 sequence: CSARETSGRVGYNEQFF. The CDR3 nucleotides are TGCAGTGCTAGAGAAACTAGCGGGAGGGTTGGGTACAATGAGCAGTTCTTC.

V usage is TRBV2 and J usage is TRBJ2-1; 11 bases fit TRBD1. Germline V gene data show CDR1 as SNHLY and CDR2 as FYNNEI. With 6 bases clipped from V and 5 bases from J, the junction kept 6 bases outside the gene matches. The CDR3 is made up of 15 amino acids. CDR3 loop: CASRNGQGAHNEQFF. In DNA, the CDR3 is TGTGCCAGCAGAAACGGACAGGGGGCCCACAATGAGCAGTTCTTC.

This sequence joins TRBV7-8 and TRBJ2-2; tentative D call: TRBD1 (5 bases). This CDR3 region has 15 residues. Looked up from germline, CDR1 is SGHVS and CDR2 is FQNEAQ. The V and J ends lost 2 bases and 2 bases respectively, with 9 bases between them. CDR3 DNA sequence: TGTGCCAGCAGCTTACTCAGGGCCAACACCGGGGAGCTGTTTTTT. Its protein is CASSLLRANTGELFF. The full variable domain, its missing parts supplied by reference TRBV7-8 and TRBJ2-2, is GAGVSQSPRYKVAKRGQDVALRCDPISGHVSLFWYQQALGQGPEFLTYFQNEAQLDKSGLPSDRFFAERPEGSVSTLKIQRTQQEDSAVYLCASSLLRANTGELFFGEGSRLTVL.

This clonotype was picked up a small number of times. The chain has TRBV20-1 and TRBJ1-2, with D uncertain. CDR1 and CDR2 (germline): DFQATT, SNEGSKA (reference sequence). CDR3 length: 12 residues. The V gene lost 6 bases and the J gene lost 2 bases, with 10 bases spanning the gap. The CDR3 nucleotides are TGCAGTGCCTTTTCGGGGAACTATGGCTACACCTTC. It codes for CSAFSGNYGYTF.

The genes are TRBV27 and TRBJ2-7, with no clear D. CDR1 is MNHEY, CDR2 SMNVEV, per germline (reference sequence). This CDR3 region has 11 residues. The germline V and J ends were trimmed by 4 bases and 5 bases, with 6 bases remaining between them. This chain's CDR3 is CASSSFDEQYF. As DNA, the CDR3 is TGTGCCAGCAGTTCTTTTGACGAGCAGTACTTC.

CDR3 in amino acids: CASSRLRGTGVNTEAFF. In DNA form, the CDR3 reads TGTGCCAGCAGCCGCCTCAGGGGGACAGGAGTTAACACTGAAGCTTTCTTT. The chain has TRBV14 and TRBJ1-1; 8 bases agree with TRBD1. The CDR3 totals 17 residues. Germline-derived CDR1 and CDR2 are SGHDN and FVKESK. V lost 4 bases to trimming and J lost 2 bases; unmatched junction nucleotides: 12.

The CDR3 protein is CASSFAQNYGYTF. For the CDR3, the DNA is TGTGCCAGCAGCTTTGCACAAAACTATGGCTACACCTTC. V and J are TRBV7-2 and TRBJ1-2; D remains unclear. V was cut by 3 bases and J by 2 bases, with 7 bases left in between. Germline V lookup: CDR1 SGHTA, CDR2 FQGNSA. The CDR3 totals 13 residues.